This T cell receptor (beta chain) is drawn from a study of T cell responses to AZD1222 COVID-19 vaccine. Libraries were prepared by immunoSEQ multiplex PCR; TCRdb keeps only in-frame clonotypes and omits some of them. The sample lists 75,000 to 90,000 clones, around 90% occurring once. Study-wide points: Unmutated variant regions are reportedly the target of nearly half of TCRs that are spike-specific. Once two AZD1222 doses were given, Spike-specific TCR breadth and depth went up. There were mostly white British donors and more females than males, and clonal diversity was possibly underestimated. Researchers report vaccine-associated CD4 TCRs spanning spike, with dominance at 160-218 and 743-854.

The germline CDR1 and CDR2 sequences are LNHDA and SQIVND (reference sequence). V lost 0 bases and J lost 11; bases outside the gene matches: 11. The CDR3 sequence is 17 residues long. A note on this clone: No antigen is known for it.

The chain joins TRBV19 to TRBJ1-6, with 9 bases that match TRBD1. Sequencing was performed on peripheral blood, taken on day 0 of AZD1222 vaccination. The receptor comes from an adult in good health. CDR3 nucleotide sequence: TGTGCCAGTAGTATAGAACAGGGGGCGCACGGACGGCCACCCCTCCACTTT. It is translated as CASSIEQGAHGRPPLHF.